This T cell receptor (beta chain) was obtained from a study of cytomegalovirus exposure and HLA in healthy donors (dated by TCRdb to 2016 to 2017). General notes on the study: According to an earlier analysis of several hundred of the donors, some 170 million T cells yielded over 90 million unique TCR beta sequences and about 300 Gb of sequence data. An early release covering 550 to 650 HLA-typed donors comprised about 300 gigabases of sequencing data and 65 million to 100 million unique TCR sequences. Of the roughly 400 genotyped donors, about 80% fell in the genetic ancestry cluster associated with self-reported Caucasian donors. The aim of the study was to test whether cataloging public T cell receptors could identify signatures of past pathogen exposure. The study profiled the T cell repertoires of about 640 subjects by immunosequencing and related them to cytomegalovirus serostatus. A separate validation cohort of approximately 120 different subjects was used in addition to the roughly 620-subject first cohort. The study combined high-throughput TCR immunosequencing, statistical association of individual TCRs with disease status, and machine learning to predict cytomegalovirus infection status. To study patterns of TCR occurrence, a later analysis re-analyzed previously published TCR beta repertoires from several hundred donors and added high-resolution HLA genotyping. The later analysis used no new phenotypic data to find candidate immune exposures, relying instead on TCR beta sequences and their occurrence across donors. In an earlier analysis of roughly 600 of the donors, high-throughput TCR beta sequencing was used to judge whether each TCR beta V gene segment behaved as functional or pseudogenic. Donor age, sex, ethnicity and CMV serostatus were collected together with the repertoire data. A later genetic analysis used genome-wide SNP genotypes for about 65% of the roughly 670 donors, treating that subset as a discovery cohort. Every repertoire in the discovery cohort had been generated on one and the same sequencing platform. HLA typing covered class I and class II loci at four-digit resolution. The number of typed donors differed by locus: roughly 620-640 for A, B, C, DRB1 and DQB1; some 500 for DQA1; 606 for DPA1; and approximately 450 for DPB1. Roughly 5 DR-DQ haplotypes were handled as single units for association and clustering because linkage in the cohort was strong. Across some 400 genotyped donors of the cohort, an average of about 200,000 unique TCR beta nucleotide sequences per donor were sequenced, and roughly 18% of those sequences were non-productive.

The cohort was made up of 500 to 850 healthy bone marrow donors. At the time of sampling, all cohort members were nominally healthy, though unrecorded immune exposures were likely present. The donor was CMV seronegative and was included in the group of hundreds of seronegative cohort members. Every donor gave a peripheral blood sample, and the peripheral blood mononuclear cells from that sample were used for TCR beta sequencing. Genomic DNA extraction from the blood cell samples was performed with the Qiagen DNeasy Blood Extraction Kit. On the study overall, not on this receptor specifically: In a later analysis, several top co-occurrence clusters were reported to appear linked to parvovirus B19, influenza, CMV and Epstein-Barr virus. A total of some 180 TCR beta chains were listed by the study as associated with cytomegalovirus. In a later genetic analysis, fewer N-insertions in productive TCRs were reported among donors in an Asian-associated ancestry cluster than the 666-donor mean. Because the 87-base-pair reads could not distinguish some IMGT-functional V segments, including TRBV6-2 and TRBV6-3, those segments were excluded. Cytomegalovirus status was reported to be diagnosed by the classifier with high specificity and sensitivity in both the original and validation cohorts. In a later analysis, around 17,000 TCR beta sequences were associated with specific HLA alleles at a false discovery rate of 0.05. Linkage disequilibrium might explain the correlated functional status among segregating V segments, but an unknown experimental factor could not be excluded. The presence/absence analyses assumed that sequencing depth was roughly uniform across donors, and that assumption may not be true. A further reported finding was that TCR beta sequences accurately predicted the HLA-A and HLA-B alleles for most subjects in the first cohort. Immune exposure information for the cohort was limited to CMV serostatus. In vitro tests confirmed that three of the cytomegalovirus-associated TCR beta chains recognize cytomegalovirus antigens. Around 16 rarely observed V segments, including chromosome 9 orphons, were excluded from the earlier analysis of just under 600 of the donors because counts were too low. Because HLA typing was missing for some donors at each locus, association tests included only the typed subset. A later analysis found that TCR association rates varied across HLA loci, with DRB1 alleles showing the most associated TCRs and HLA-C alleles the fewest. A later genetic analysis associated a missense DCLRE1C variant with V-gene and J-gene trimming of TCR beta chains, and an independent cohort replicated the association. The authors suggested that the approach could potentially be generalized to other disease states and immunological phenotypes. When HLA alleles, especially DR and DQ, strongly co-occurred, attributing TCR associations to individual alleles was difficult. Compared with equally common non-associated chains, HLA-associated TCR beta chains in a later analysis were more clonally expanded and had lower generation probabilities. A cluster of highly shared sequence variants was judged likely to represent a technical artifact of the sequencing pipeline. In an earlier analysis of about 540 of the donors, most TCR beta V segments were observed in productive rearrangements about 87% or about 30% of the time, broadly matching IMGT annotations. While some public TCRs were present in many individuals, most TCR sequences turned up only very rarely across donors. In a later analysis, most CMV-associated TCR beta chains were found to appear HLA-restricted, with HLA associations seemingly driven largely by CMV exposure. This cohort had only TCR beta chains sequenced, and the lack of alpha or paired-chain data limited which features could be detected.

V loses 6 bases, J loses 5 bases, and the germline ends lie 8 bases apart. CDR3 length: 12 amino acids, cysteine to phenylalanine. Just CDR3 DNA is preserved here, 36 bases in frame from base 1. The germline V gene specifies SNHLY as CDR1 and FYNNEI as CDR2. For this clone: Its antigen remains unidentified. Qualities for individual bases were not recorded, and no much larger clone is one base off.

Libraries were built with the immunoSEQ multiplex PCR assay. A mixture of 60 forward primers for TCR Vbeta segments and 13 reverse primers for TCR Jbeta segments was used in the multiplex PCR. The CDR3 region of rearranged TCR beta genes was amplified from genomic DNA by a multiplex PCR assay. On the Illumina HiSeq System, the amplified TCR beta libraries were sequenced as 87-base-pair reads. As for the authors' bioinformatics: In a later analysis, tens of millions of unique TCR beta chains were counted across the roughly 700 repertoires, and roughly 11 million of these chains were shared by at least two donors. Raw reads were error-corrected and collapsed into unique sequences with a nearest-neighbor algorithm that merged closely related sequences to remove PCR and sequencing errors. Alignment of CDR3 sequences to IMGT reference sequences was used to assign V, D and J gene segments. For a sequence to be retained, a match of at least six nucleotides to both a V gene segment and a J gene segment was required. A rearrangement was called productive if the CDR3 had no stop codons and remained in frame with V and J, and every other rearrangement was called non-productive. Following IMGT convention, CDR3 was defined as the stretch from the second conserved V-encoded cysteine up to the conserved J-encoded phenylalanine. Sequences without an unambiguous match to a single V gene segment were excluded from the earlier analysis of about 630 of the donors. In an earlier analysis of roughly 600 of the donors, a V segment was called functional when productive rearrangements were above 56.7%, and segregating when the standard deviation between donors exceeded 5%. A statistical classification framework was developed to diagnose cytomegalovirus status using the catalog of TCR beta chain sequences. A later analysis assigned V and J genes by comparing TCR nucleotide sequences with IMGT/GENE-DB human TR gene sequences. The TCRdist pipeline was used in a later analysis to assign CDR3 sequences and most-parsimonious VDJ recombination scenarios. A later analysis defined each TCR beta chain by its CDR3 amino acid sequence plus V-gene family, and excluded reads lacking a unique V-gene family. In a later analysis, nearly 600 highly shared, low-generation-probability nucleotide sequences were removed to address suspected cross-contamination and a sequencing artifact. For each public chain, a later analysis derived a clonal expansion index from normalized ranks of inferred template counts within each repertoire. Generation probabilities in a later analysis came from a VDJ recombination model fitted to out-of-frame rearrangements, and those results were checked against IGoR. A later analysis scored TCR-TCR, TCR-HLA and TCR-CMV co-occurrence with hypergeometric tests, applying a repertoire-size bias correction to TCR pairs. A later analysis estimated false discovery rates by permuting HLA or CMV assignments 20 times. In a later analysis, co-occurring TCRs were grouped with DBSCAN, and TCRdist sequence similarity was added when clustering was performed within HLA-allele-positive subsets. Repertoires with fewer than 30,000 or more than 120,000 public chains, plus five repertoires with anomalous nucleotide sharing, were excluded from co-occurrence clustering. Held by TCRdb, this immuneACCESS table contains in-frame sequences only and omits some clones. Under half of the omission traces to an unresolved V gene where checked; the cause of the rest is unknown. V, J and clone size were drawn from that table, and D and trimming were deduced from the DNA. Within this sample are about 200,000 clones, with about 79% of them counted one time only. The ten largest clonotypes hold 1.5% to 2% of the sample.

This chain is built from TRBV2 and TRBJ1-5; a tentative D call is TRBD1 (5 bases match). This TCR was recovered from a man in his late teens or twenties in good health and CMV-seronegative. The sequenced sample consisted of PBMCs. Here is the DNA: TGTGCCAGCAGCCCAGGGTATCAGCCCCAGCATTTT. Its protein product is CASSPGYQPQHF.